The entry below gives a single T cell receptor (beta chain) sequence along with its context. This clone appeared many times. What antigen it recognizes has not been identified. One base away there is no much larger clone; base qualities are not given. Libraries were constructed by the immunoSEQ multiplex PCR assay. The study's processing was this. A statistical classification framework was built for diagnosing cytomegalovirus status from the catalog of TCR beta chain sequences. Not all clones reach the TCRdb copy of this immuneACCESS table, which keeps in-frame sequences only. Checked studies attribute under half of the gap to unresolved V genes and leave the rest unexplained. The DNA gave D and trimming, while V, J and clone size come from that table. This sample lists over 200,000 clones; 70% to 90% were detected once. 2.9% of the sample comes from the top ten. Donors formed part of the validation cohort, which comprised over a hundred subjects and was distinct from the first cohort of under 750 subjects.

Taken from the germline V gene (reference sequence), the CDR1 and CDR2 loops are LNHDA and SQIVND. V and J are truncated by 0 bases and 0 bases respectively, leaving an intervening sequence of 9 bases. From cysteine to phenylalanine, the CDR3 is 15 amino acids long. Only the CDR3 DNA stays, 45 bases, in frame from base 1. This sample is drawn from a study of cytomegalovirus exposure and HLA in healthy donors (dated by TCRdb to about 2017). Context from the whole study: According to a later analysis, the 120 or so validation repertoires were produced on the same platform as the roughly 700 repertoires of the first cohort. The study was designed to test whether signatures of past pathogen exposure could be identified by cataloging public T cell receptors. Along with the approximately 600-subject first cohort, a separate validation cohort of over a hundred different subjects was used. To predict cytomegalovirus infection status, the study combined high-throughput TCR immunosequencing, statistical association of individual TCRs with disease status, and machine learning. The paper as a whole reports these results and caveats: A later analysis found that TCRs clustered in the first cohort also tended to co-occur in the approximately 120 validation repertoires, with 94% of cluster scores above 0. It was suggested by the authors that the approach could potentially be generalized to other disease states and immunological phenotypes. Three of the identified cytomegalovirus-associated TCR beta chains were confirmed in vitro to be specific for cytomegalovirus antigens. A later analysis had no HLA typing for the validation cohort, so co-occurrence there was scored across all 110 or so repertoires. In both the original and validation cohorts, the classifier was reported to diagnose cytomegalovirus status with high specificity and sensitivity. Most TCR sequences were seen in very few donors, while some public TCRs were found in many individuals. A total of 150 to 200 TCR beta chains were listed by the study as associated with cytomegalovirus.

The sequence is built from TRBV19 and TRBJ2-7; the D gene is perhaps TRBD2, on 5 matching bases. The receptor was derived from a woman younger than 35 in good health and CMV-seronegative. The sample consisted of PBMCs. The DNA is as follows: TGTGCCAGTAGTATAGAAGAGGGCAGCTCCTACGAGCAGTACTTC. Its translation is CASSIEEGSSYEQYF.